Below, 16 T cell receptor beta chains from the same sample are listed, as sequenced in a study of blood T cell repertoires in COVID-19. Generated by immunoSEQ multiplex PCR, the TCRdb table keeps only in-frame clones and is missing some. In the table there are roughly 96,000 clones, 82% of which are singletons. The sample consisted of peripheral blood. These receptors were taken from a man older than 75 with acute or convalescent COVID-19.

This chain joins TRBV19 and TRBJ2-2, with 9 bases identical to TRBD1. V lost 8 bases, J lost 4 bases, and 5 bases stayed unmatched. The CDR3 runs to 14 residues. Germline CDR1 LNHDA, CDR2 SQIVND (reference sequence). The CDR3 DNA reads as TGTGCCAGTGAACAGGGGGCTAGCACCGGGGAGCTGTTTTTT. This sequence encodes CASEQGASTGELFF.

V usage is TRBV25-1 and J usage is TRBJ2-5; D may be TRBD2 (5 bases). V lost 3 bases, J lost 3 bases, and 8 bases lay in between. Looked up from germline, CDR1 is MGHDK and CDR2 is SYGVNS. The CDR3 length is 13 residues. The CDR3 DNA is TGTGCCAGCAGTGAGGGAGTCGAAGAGACCCAGTACTTC. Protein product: CASSEGVEETQYF.

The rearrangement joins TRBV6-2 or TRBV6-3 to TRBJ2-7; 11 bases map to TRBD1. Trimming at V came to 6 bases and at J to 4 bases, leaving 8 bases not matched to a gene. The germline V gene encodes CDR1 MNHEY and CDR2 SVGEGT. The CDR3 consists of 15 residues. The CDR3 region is CASSLPGQGAYEQYF. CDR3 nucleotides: TGTGCCAGCAGCCTTCCCGGACAGGGGGCGTACGAGCAGTACTTC.

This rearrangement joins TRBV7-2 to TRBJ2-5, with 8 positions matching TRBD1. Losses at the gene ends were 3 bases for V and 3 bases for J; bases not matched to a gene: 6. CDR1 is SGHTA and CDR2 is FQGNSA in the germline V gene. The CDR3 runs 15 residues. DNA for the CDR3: TGTGCCAGCAGCTTGCGGACAGGGCAGGAAGAGACCCAGTACTTC. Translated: CASSLRTGQEETQYF.

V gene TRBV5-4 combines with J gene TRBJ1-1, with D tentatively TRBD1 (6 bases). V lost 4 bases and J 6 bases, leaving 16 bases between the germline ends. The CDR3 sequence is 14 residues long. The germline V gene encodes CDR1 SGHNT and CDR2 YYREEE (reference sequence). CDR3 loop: CASSEPVQGAEAFF. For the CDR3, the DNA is TGTGCCAGCAGCGAACCGGTACAGGGAGCTGAAGCTTTCTTT.

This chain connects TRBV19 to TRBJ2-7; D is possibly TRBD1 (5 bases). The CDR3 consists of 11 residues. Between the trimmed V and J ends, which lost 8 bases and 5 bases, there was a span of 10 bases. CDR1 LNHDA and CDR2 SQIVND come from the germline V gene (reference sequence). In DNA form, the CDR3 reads TGTGCCAGTGCAGGGTTAGACGAGCAGTACTTC. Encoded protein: CASAGLDEQYF.

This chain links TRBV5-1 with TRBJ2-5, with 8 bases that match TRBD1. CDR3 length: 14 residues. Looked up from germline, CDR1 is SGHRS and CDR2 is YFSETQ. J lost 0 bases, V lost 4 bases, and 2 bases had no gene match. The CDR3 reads CASSRTGNQETQYF. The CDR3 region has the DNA TGCGCCAGCAGCAGGACAGGGAACCAAGAGACCCAGTACTTC.

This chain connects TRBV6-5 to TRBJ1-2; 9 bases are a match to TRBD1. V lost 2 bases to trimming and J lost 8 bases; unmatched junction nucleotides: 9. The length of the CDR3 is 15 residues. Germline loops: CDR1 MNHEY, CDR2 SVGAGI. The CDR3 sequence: CASSYDEQGARGYTF. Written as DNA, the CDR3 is TGTGCCAGCAGTTACGACGAACAGGGGGCGCGGGGCTACACCTTC.

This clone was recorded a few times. Here the CDR3 DNA reads TGTGCCAGCAGTTACGTCGCGGAGGGGTCCGGGGGTGAGCAGTTCTTC. Translation: CASSYVAEGSGGEQFF. The chain employs TRBV6-2 or TRBV6-3 and TRBJ2-1; D possibly corresponds to TRBD2 (6 bases). CDR1 is MNHEY, CDR2 SVGEGT, per germline. This CDR3 contains 16 residues. The ends were cut back, 2 bases at V and 9 bases at J, with 20 bases in the middle.

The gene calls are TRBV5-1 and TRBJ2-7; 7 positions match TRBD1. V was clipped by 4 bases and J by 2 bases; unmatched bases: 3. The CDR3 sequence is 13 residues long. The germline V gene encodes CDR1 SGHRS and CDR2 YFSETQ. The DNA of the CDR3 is TGCGCCAGCAGCCGTGGACAGGCCTACGAGCAGTACTTC. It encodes CASSRGQAYEQYF. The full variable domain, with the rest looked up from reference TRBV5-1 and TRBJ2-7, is KAGVTQTPRYLIKTRGQQVTLSCSPISGHRSVSWYQQTPGQGLQFLFEYFSETQRNKGNFPGRFSGRQFSNSRSEMNVSTLELGDSALYLCASSRGQAYEQYFGPGTRLTVT.

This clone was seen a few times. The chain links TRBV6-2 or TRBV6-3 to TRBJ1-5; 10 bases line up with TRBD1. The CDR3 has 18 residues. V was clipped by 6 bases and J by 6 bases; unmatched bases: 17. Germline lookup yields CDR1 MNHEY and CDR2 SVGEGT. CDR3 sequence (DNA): TGTGCCAGCAGGCCTCCGGGACAGGGGCGACCATTAGTTCAGCCCCAGCATTTT. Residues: CASRPPGQGRPLVQPQHF.

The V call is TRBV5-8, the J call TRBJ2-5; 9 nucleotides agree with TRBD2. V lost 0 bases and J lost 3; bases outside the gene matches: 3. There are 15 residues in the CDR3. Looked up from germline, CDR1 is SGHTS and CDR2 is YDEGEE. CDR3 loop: CASSLGGRAEETQYF. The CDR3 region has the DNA TGTGCCAGCAGCTTGGGCGGGAGGGCCGAAGAGACCCAGTACTTC.

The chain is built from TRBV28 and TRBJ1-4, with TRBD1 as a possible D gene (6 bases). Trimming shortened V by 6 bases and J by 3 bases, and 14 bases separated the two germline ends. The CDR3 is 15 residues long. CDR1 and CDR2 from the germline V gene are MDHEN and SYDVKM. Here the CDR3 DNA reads TGTGCCAGCAGATACACAGGGCGCTCTAATGAAAAACTGTTTTTT. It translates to CASRYTGRSNEKLFF.

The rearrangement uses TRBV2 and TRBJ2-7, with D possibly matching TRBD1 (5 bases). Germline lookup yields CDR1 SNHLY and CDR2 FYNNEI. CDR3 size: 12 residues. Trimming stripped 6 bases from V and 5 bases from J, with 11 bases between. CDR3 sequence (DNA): TGTGCCAGCAGGCTCGACAGTAACGAGCAGTACTTC. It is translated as CASRLDSNEQYF.

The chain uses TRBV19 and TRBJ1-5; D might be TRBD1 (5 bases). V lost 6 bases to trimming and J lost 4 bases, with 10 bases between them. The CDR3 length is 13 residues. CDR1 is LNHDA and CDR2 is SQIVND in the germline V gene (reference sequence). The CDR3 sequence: CASREGKNQPQHF. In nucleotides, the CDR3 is TGTGCCAGTAGGGAGGGGAAGAATCAGCCCCAGCATTTT.

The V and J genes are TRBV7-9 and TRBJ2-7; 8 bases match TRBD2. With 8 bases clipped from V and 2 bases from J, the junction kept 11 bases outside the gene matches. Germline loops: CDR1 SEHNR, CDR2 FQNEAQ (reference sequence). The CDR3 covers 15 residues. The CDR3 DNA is TGTGCCAGCTCCGCCGGGAGGGCGGTAACCTACGAGCAGTACTTC. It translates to CASSAGRAVTYEQYF.